The T cell receptor beta chain described here comes from a study of molecular identifiers for immune sequencing clone quantification. Study observations and caveats: Barcode sharing among identical TCR molecules could make large clones appear smaller.

A few counts support this clonotype. Its antigen remains unidentified. CDR1 and CDR2 (germline): SGHTA, FQGNSA. This CDR3 region has 16 residues. V lost 0 bases and J 5 bases, leaving 16 bases between the germline ends. TCRdb re-called the PCR reads with MiXCR, one entry per CDR3 protein. The sample yields approximately 670,000 distinct CDR3 sequences, just under 20% seen once. The chain uses TRBV7-2 and TRBJ2-5; D is tentatively TRBD1 or TRBD2 (5 bases each). Material: naive CD8+ T cells from blood, with Jurkat cell RNA spiked in. Subset in this sample: FACS-sorted CD8+CD4-CCR7+CD45RA+ naive T cells. The receptor was derived from a human donor in good health. Some libraries in this study had Jurkat cell RNA spiked in. CDR3 residues: CASSLAGPLGGETQYF. CDR3 DNA sequence: TGTGCCAGCAGCTTAGCGGGGCCCCTGGGCGGGGAGACCCAGTACTTC.